These 28 T cell receptor beta chains share one sample of origin, sequenced in a study of blood T cell repertoires in COVID-19. The protocol was immunoSEQ multiplex PCR, while the TCRdb copy is restricted to in-frame clones and leaves out a portion. The table includes roughly 410,000 clones, around 89% detected once. Sequenced: peripheral blood. These receptors came from a woman between 40 and 55 years old with COVID-19, enrolled during active disease.

The chain links TRBV2 to TRBJ1-2; D is possibly TRBD1 (5 bases). V was trimmed by 3 bases and J by 8 bases, leaving 13 bases between them. CDR1 SNHLY and CDR2 FYNNEI come from the germline V gene. The CDR3 length is 13 residues. CDR3 in amino acids: CASSEVSGGGYTF. DNA for the CDR3: TGTGCCAGCAGTGAGGTATCCGGGGGAGGCTACACCTTC.

In its sample, this clone was seen once. This chain joins TRBV15 and TRBJ2-1; TRBD2 agrees at 7 bases. Germline V gene lookup returns CDR1 LNHNV and CDR2 YYDKDF (reference sequence). The CDR3 contains 16 residues. The junction had 7 bases not matched to a gene; V was cut back by 1 base and J by 4 bases. The CDR3 DNA reads as TGTGCCACCAGCAGAGTTCCCGGGACTACTTACAATGAGCAGTTCTTC. It specifies CATSRVPGTTYNEQFF.

A few counts support this clone. The same CDR3 also results from other DNA sequences found in this sample. The gene calls are TRBV19 and TRBJ1-2; weak D call: TRBD1 (5 bases). Germline values: CDR1 LNHDA, CDR2 SQIVND (reference sequence). This CDR3 region has 12 residues. The V and J ends lost 2 bases and 6 bases respectively, with 7 bases between them. CDR3 residues: CASSIRGNGYTF. As DNA, the CDR3 is TGTGCCAGTAGTATACGGGGGAATGGCTACACCTTC.

V usage is TRBV18 and J usage is TRBJ2-3; D is possibly TRBD1 (5 bases). V lost 4 bases and J lost 1, with 12 bases in between. CDR1 is KGHSH, CDR2 LQKENI, per germline. The CDR3 spans 15 residues. The CDR3 nucleotides are TGTGCCAGCTCACGCACTCAGACAGGCACAGATACGCAGTATTTT. This translates into CASSRTQTGTDTQYF.

This clone was counted a few times. The chain links TRBV21-1 to TRBJ1-5; TRBD1 is taken as the D call from the table, unchecked against the DNA. TRBV21-1 corresponds to a pseudogene. There are 16 residues in the CDR3. The CDR3 protein is CASHGSTGSINQPQHF. The CDR3, as DNA: TGTGCCAGCCACGGGTCAACAGGGTCAATTAATCAGCCCCAGCATTTT.

The chain joins TRBV5-1 to TRBJ2-7; D gene uncertain. Germline V gives CDR1 SGHRS, CDR2 YFSETQ. CDR3 size: 14 residues. The germline V and J ends were trimmed by 0 bases and 3 bases, with 10 bases remaining between them. The chain's CDR3 is CASSLELGSYEQYF. The CDR3 coding sequence is TGCGCCAGCAGCTTGGAGTTGGGCAGCTACGAGCAGTACTTC.

The V gene is TRBV24-1, the J gene TRBJ2-2; D possibly corresponds to TRBD1 (5 bases). Germline loops: CDR1 KGHDR, CDR2 SFDVKD. The V gene lost 5 bases and the J gene lost 1 base, with 7 bases spanning the gap. CDR3 size: 14 residues. The CDR3: CATSGTGNTGELFF. The CDR3 nucleotides are TGTGCCACCAGTGGTACAGGGAACACCGGGGAGCTGTTTTTT.

The V and J genes are TRBV9 and TRBJ1-2, with 10 bases fitting TRBD1. The CDR3 runs to 17 residues. V shed 3 bases, J shed 2 bases, and the junction held 10 bases outside the gene matches. Germline values: CDR1 SGDLS, CDR2 YYNGEE. The DNA for the CDR3 is TGTGCCAGCAGCGGAACCGGGACAGGGGCGGGAAACTATGGCTACACCTTC. Translation gives CASSGTGTGAGNYGYTF.

The CDR3 region is CASSLNRGTIYF. CDR3 in DNA: TGTGCCAGCAGCTTAAACAGGGGAACCATATATTTT. The rearrangement links TRBV7-2 to TRBJ1-3, with 7 positions matching TRBD1. The CDR3 spans 12 residues. Per the germline V gene, CDR1 is SGHTA and CDR2 is FQGNSA. V gave up 2 bases and J gave up 10 bases; unmatched junction bases: 2. Full variable domain (remainder filled in from reference TRBV7-2 and TRBJ1-3): GAGVSQSPSNKVTEKGKDVELRCDPISGHTALYWYRQSLGQGLEFLIYFQGNSAPDKSGLPSDRFSAERTGGSVSTLTIQRTQQEDSAVYLCASSLNRGTIYFGEGSWLTVV.

The V call is TRBV27, the J call TRBJ2-1; 8 bases align to TRBD1. Germline V gene lookup returns CDR1 MNHEY and CDR2 SMNVEV (reference sequence). The CDR3 length is 16 residues. V trimming: 2 bases; J trimming: 2 bases; junction bases outside the gene matches: 5. The DNA of the CDR3 is TGTGCCAGCAGTTTAGACGACAGGGGTCCCTACAATGAGCAGTTCTTC. As protein: CASSLDDRGPYNEQFF.

The chain is built from TRBV19 and TRBJ1-1, with 9 nucleotides matching TRBD1. Germline assignment: CDR1 LNHDA and CDR2 SQIVND (reference sequence). The trim removed 6 bases at V and 8 bases at J, leaving 4 bases unmatched. The CDR3 extends over 12 amino acids. The CDR3 nucleotides read TGTGCCAGTAGCTATACAGGGGGCGAAGCTTTCTTT. It translates to CASSYTGGEAFF. Looking up the rest from reference TRBV19 and TRBJ1-1 gives the full variable domain: DGGITQSPKYLFRKEGQNVTLSCEQNLNHDAMYWYRQDPGQGLRLIYYSQIVNDFQKGDIAEGYSVSREKKESFPLTVTSAQKNPTAFYLCASSYTGGEAFFGQGTRLTVV.

The rearrangement joins TRBV5-1 to TRBJ1-1; TRBD1 matches at 7 bases. The ends lost 4 bases at V and 0 bases at J; junction bases unmatched: 6. Germline V gene lookup returns CDR1 SGHRS and CDR2 YFSETQ. The CDR3 extends over 15 amino acids. Written as DNA, the CDR3 is TGCGCCAGCAGCCCTTCGGGACAGCTGAACACTGAAGCTTTCTTT. Its protein product is CASSPSGQLNTEAFF.

The rearrangement uses TRBV25-1 and TRBJ1-2; no clear D gene. The CDR3 totals 13 residues. V gave up 3 bases and J gave up 4 bases, with 9 bases separating them. The germline V gene has CDR1 MGHDK and CDR2 SYGVNS. Here the CDR3 reads CASSDRGGYGYTF. In nucleotides, the CDR3 is TGTGCCAGCAGTGATCGGGGTGGCTATGGCTACACCTTC.

V gene TRBV28 combines with J gene TRBJ1-3, with D possibly being TRBD1 (6 bases). The CDR3 runs to 15 residues. From germline, CDR1 is MDHEN and CDR2 SYDVKM. V was clipped by 7 bases and J by 0 bases, with 13 bases between them. CDR3: CASKPTGYSGNTIYF. The CDR3 bases are TGTGCCAGCAAACCAACAGGGTACTCTGGAAACACCATATATTTT.

This clone was found a few times. The chain has TRBV7-2 and TRBJ2-7, with unresolved D. V lost 5 bases and J lost 0, with 5 bases in between. The CDR3 is 12 residues long. Germline CDR1 is SGHTA and CDR2 is FQGNSA. Written as DNA, the CDR3 is TGTGCCAGCAGCATGAGCTCCTACGAGCAGTACTTC. Its protein is CASSMSSYEQYF.

The rearrangement uses TRBV4-2 and TRBJ2-7; 11 nucleotides align to TRBD2. Trimming at V came to 1 base and at J to 0 bases, leaving 8 bases not matched to a gene. The CDR3 consists of 18 residues. Germline loops: CDR1 LGHNA, CDR2 YNFKEQ. The CDR3 spells CASSQGEFSGRGSYEQYF. CDR3 DNA sequence: TGTGCCAGCAGCCAAGGGGAGTTTAGCGGGAGGGGCTCCTACGAGCAGTACTTC.

The gene calls are TRBV2 and TRBJ2-7; maybe TRBD1 (6 bases). Germline CDR1 and CDR2: SNHLY and FYNNEI. Trimming removed 9 bases at V and 2 bases at J, with 20 bases between. The CDR3 contains 15 residues. The CDR3 is CASYPVGQGTYEQYF. The CDR3 DNA is TGTGCCAGTTACCCCGTTGGGCAGGGGACCTACGAGCAGTACTTC.

This chain uses TRBV9 with TRBJ1-2; no reliable D call. The germline CDR1 and CDR2 sequences are SGDLS and YYNGEE. The V end was cut by 0 bases, the J end by 3 bases, with 6 bases between. The CDR3 spans 13 residues. The CDR3 loop is CASSVDSYYGYTF. CDR3 nucleotides: TGTGCCAGCAGCGTAGACAGCTACTATGGCTACACCTTC.

This clone was picked up one time. This chain links TRBV21-1 with TRBJ1-2; the table names TRBD1, a call not compared with the DNA. TRBV21-1 counts as a pseudogene. This CDR3 has 16 residues. The CDR3, as DNA: TGTGCCAGCAGCAAAGTAACCTACAGGGTGAGGTATGGCTACACCTTC. It specifies CASSKVTYRVRYGYTF.

As to this clone: A junction end diverges from the germline sequence, so it may reflect a read error. The chain carries TRBV15 and TRBJ2-1; 7 bases line up with TRBD1. The CDR3 extends over 15 amino acids. Germline loops: CDR1 LNHNV, CDR2 YYDKDF (reference sequence). The DNA of the CDR3 is TGTGCCACCAGCCGTCTCCGGGACAGCTACAATGGGCAGTTCTTC. Translated: CATSRLRDSYNGQFF.

V is TRBV28 and J is TRBJ1-4; tentative D call: TRBD1 (5 bases). V was cut by 3 bases and J by 7 bases, with 18 bases left in between. CDR1 and CDR2 (germline): MDHEN, SYDVKM. CDR3 length equals 16 residues. CDR3 in DNA: TGTGCCAGCAGTTTGGGGGGTGAGGGGAGGGTTGAAAAACTGTTTTTT. As protein: CASSLGGEGRVEKLFF.

The sample holds one count of this clone. The gene calls are TRBV6-2 or TRBV6-3 and TRBJ1-4; 9 bases fit TRBD1. CDR3 length: 14 residues. Germline CDR1 and CDR2: MNHEY and SVGEGT. With V trimmed by 5 bases and J by 9 bases, 7 bases remained unmatched. The CDR3 DNA follows: TGTGCCAGCAGTCAGGACAGGGGAACGCAAAAACTGTTTTTT. Translation gives CASSQDRGTQKLFF.

DNA for the CDR3: TGCGCCAGCAGCCAAGGATCCACAGGTGGGGCGGAAAAACTGTTTTTT. Protein sequence: CASSQGSTGGAEKLFF. This rearrangement joins TRBV4-3 to TRBJ1-4, with D perhaps TRBD1 (5 bases). The CDR3 runs to 16 residues. Trimming removed 1 base from V and 8 bases from J, with 17 bases in between. CDR1 is LGHNA, CDR2 YSLEER, per germline.

This rearrangement joins TRBV7-2 to TRBJ1-2; D might be TRBD1 (6 bases). The length of the CDR3 is 13 residues. Germline CDR1 is SGHTA and CDR2 is FQGNSA. V gave up 1 base and J gave up 7 bases, with 10 bases separating them. The CDR3 is CASSLVGGGGYTF. The CDR3 coding sequence is TGTGCCAGCAGCTTAGTAGGGGGGGGTGGCTACACCTTC.

This sequence joins TRBV7-9 and TRBJ2-3, with D possibly being TRBD1 (6 bases). V lost 5 bases to trimming and J lost 5 bases, with 20 bases between them. The CDR3 loop spans 16 amino acids. In germline, CDR1 is SEHNR, CDR2 FQNEAQ (reference sequence). As DNA, the CDR3 is TGTGCCAGCAGCCCATTAGGAGGACAGATAAGAGATACGCAGTATTTT. The encoded protein is CASSPLGGQIRDTQYF.

This chain links TRBV19 with TRBJ2-7; no clear D. Germline V lookup: CDR1 LNHDA, CDR2 SQIVND (reference sequence). V was cut by 3 bases and J by 2 bases, with 11 bases left in between. This CDR3 spans 14 amino acids. Here the CDR3 DNA reads TGTGCCAGTAGTATCATGAGCGATACCTACGAGCAGTACTTC. Amino acid sequence: CASSIMSDTYEQYF.

V is TRBV18 and J is TRBJ2-2; 8 bases align to TRBD1. The CDR3 sequence is 15 residues long. The germline V gene encodes CDR1 KGHSH and CDR2 LQKENI. Unmatched junction bases numbered 1, after V lost 3 bases and J lost 1 base. CDR3 in DNA: TGTGCCAGCTCACCCGGGACAGGGAACACCGGGGAGCTGTTTTTT. Translated, it gives CASSPGTGNTGELFF.

The genes are TRBV6-2 or TRBV6-3 and TRBJ2-7; TRBD2 matches 8 bases. V gave up 6 bases and J gave up 0 bases; unmatched junction bases: 10. The length of the CDR3 is 16 residues. Germline V lookup: CDR1 MNHEY, CDR2 SVGEGT. CDR3 region: CASSTRTSGSSYEQYF. The CDR3 DNA is TGTGCCAGCAGCACGAGAACTAGCGGCAGCTCCTACGAGCAGTACTTC.